This TCR beta chain was sequenced for a study of blood T cell repertoires in COVID-19. Study context: The cDNA or gDNA used as material had been derived from T cells, B-cell-depleted T cells, or PBMCs.

Methods used by the authors: Reference gene primer amplification yielded estimated nucleated cell counts. Sequencing was performed with immunoSEQ multiplex PCR; in TCRdb, only in-frame clones are kept and a portion is missing. V and J calls and clone size are copied from that table; D and trimming were computed from the DNA. Of around 270,000 clones detected, around 89% appear once; the ten largest clones hold about 0.8%. Trimming cost V 5 bases and J 6 bases; bases outside gene matches: 15. The CDR3 consists of 17 residues. Germline CDR1 is SGHAT and CDR2 is FQNNGV. This chain connects TRBV11-2 to TRBJ2-7, with 11 bases lining up with TRBD2. What was sequenced was peripheral blood. This clonotype was sampled from a young man with acute or convalescent COVID-19. CDR3 sequence reads: CASSASPELAGAGEQYF. CDR3 bases: TGTGCCAGCAGCGCATCCCCAGAACTAGCGGGAGCTGGCGAGCAGTACTTC.